This T cell receptor beta chain came from a study of cytomegalovirus exposure and HLA in healthy donors. Study-level results: Prediction of most subjects' HLA-A and HLA-B alleles by TCR beta sequences was reportedly accurate.

Use of 60 Vbeta and 13 Jbeta primers characterized the PCR. Some clones are missing from TCRdb's copy, which holds only in-frame ones; the method was immunoSEQ multiplex PCR. The sample shows over 150,000 clones, over 60% of them seen only once. The CDR3 length is 13 residues. V was pared by 3 bases and J by 4 bases, with 2 bases of the junction left unmatched. CDR1 and CDR2 from the germline V gene are SGHRS and YFSETQ. This clone turned up a few times. Its matching antigen is unknown. The sample consisted of PBMCs. V usage is TRBV5-1 and J usage is TRBJ2-5; 8 positions match TRBD1. The sequence was obtained from a man younger than 40 in good health and CMV-seropositive. The CDR3 nucleotides are TGCGCCAGCAGCTGGGACAGGCCAGAGACCCAGTACTTC. Its protein is CASSWDRPETQYF.